The entry below describes one TCR beta chain. These data are taken from a study of blood T cell repertoires in COVID-19. About the study: From T cells, B-cell-depleted T cells, or PBMCs came the material, which was cDNA or gDNA.

Generated by immunoSEQ multiplex PCR, the TCRdb table keeps only in-frame clones and is missing some. The sample carries 430,000 or so clones, over 85% recorded once. The CDR3 has 15 residues. V shed 3 bases, J shed 0 bases, and the junction held 5 bases outside the gene matches. Germline CDR1 MGHRA, CDR2 YSYEKL. The chain carries TRBV4-1 and TRBJ2-7; 7 bases match TRBD1. The sample consisted of peripheral blood. The origin of this receptor is a man younger than 35 with COVID-19, enrolled during active disease. Here the CDR3 DNA reads TGCGCCAGCAGCCACGAGGACAGGAGCTCCTACGAGCAGTACTTC. Protein product: CASSHEDRSSYEQYF.